A single sample is the source of the 2 T cell receptor beta chains below, sequenced in a study of high-grade serous ovarian cancer treatment subgroups (dated by TCRdb to about 2021). The protocol used for the library was the immunoSEQ multiplex PCR assay. This is the immuneACCESS table as TCRdb keeps it, with only in-frame sequences that have V and J called. A part of the clones is gone; compared with another copy, unresolved V genes explain less than half, and the rest is unexplained. The sample table shows roughly 9,000 clones, and 80% to 90% are seen once. The top ten clonotypes cover around 1.5% of the sample. Collection of tumor samples took place before definitive surgery or chemotherapy. The sample comprised tumor tissue. The receptor source for this set is a human donor with high-grade serous ovarian cancer.

V gene TRBV7-8 combines with J gene TRBJ1-1, with a possible D match to TRBD1 (6 bases). The CDR3 length is 16 residues. Trimming stripped 1 base from V and 0 bases from J, with 12 bases between. CDR1 SGHVS and CDR2 FQNEAQ come from the germline V gene. The CDR3 DNA sequence: TGTGCCAGCAGCTTAGTAAGGGGGGAGATGAACACTGAAGCTTTCTTT. Its protein product is CASSLVRGEMNTEAFF.

This sequence joins TRBV6-6 and TRBJ2-5; TRBD2 matches at 7 bases. With V trimmed by 8 bases and J by 4 bases, 4 bases remained unmatched. The CDR3 contains 12 residues. Germline CDR1 reads MNHNY; CDR2 reads SVGAGI (reference sequence). The CDR3 nucleotides read TGTGCCAGCGCAGGACTAGGAGAGACCCAGTACTTC. Translating gives CASAGLGETQYF.